The 7 T cell receptor beta chains below were found in one sample sequenced in a study of lymphopenia after photon versus proton radiotherapy. The protocol was immunoSEQ multiplex PCR, while the TCRdb copy is restricted to in-frame clones and leaves out a portion. Among tens of thousands of clones, roughly 84% were seen once, and the ten largest hold roughly 15%. Source: peripheral blood, taken from a patient treated with proton-based radiotherapy. These TCRs come from a woman between 65 and 79 years old with pancreatic cancer.

The genes are TRBV5-1 and TRBJ2-7, with D perhaps being TRBD1 or TRBD2 (5 bases each). The germline V gene encodes CDR1 SGHRS and CDR2 YFSETQ. CDR3 length: 13 amino acids. The germline V and J ends were trimmed by 2 bases and 7 bases, with 13 bases remaining between them. The CDR3 nucleotides read TGCGCCAGCAGCTTTGAGGGGTTAAGGGAGCAGTACTTC. It codes for CASSFEGLREQYF.

The chain recombines TRBV4-2 with TRBJ1-1; D unresolved. The CDR3 length is 16 residues. In germline, CDR1 is LGHNA, CDR2 YNFKEQ. V was shortened by 0 bases and J by 4 bases, with 15 bases between the two germline ends. The CDR3 sequence: CASSQDGGLGGTEAFF. The DNA of the CDR3 is TGTGCCAGCAGCCAAGACGGTGGGCTGGGCGGCACTGAAGCTTTCTTT.

The gene calls are TRBV7-3 and TRBJ2-1; D might be TRBD1 (6 bases). The germline CDR1 and CDR2 sequences are SGHTA and FQGTGA. This CDR3 is built from 16 residues. V lost 3 bases and J 4 bases, leaving 16 bases between the germline ends. CDR3 nucleotide sequence: TGTGCCAGCAGCTTTGCAAGCCGAGGGGGTTACAATGAGCAGTTCTTC. Its translation is CASSFASRGGYNEQFF.

The chain couples TRBV28 to TRBJ2-3; 10 bases fit TRBD1. This CDR3 has 17 residues. V shed 1 base, J shed 7 bases, and the junction held 11 bases outside the gene matches. Germline CDR1 MDHEN, CDR2 SYDVKM. Here the CDR3 reads CASSLSPGQGNVYTQYF. The CDR3 DNA reads TGTGCCAGCAGTTTATCCCCGGGACAGGGGAATGTATATACGCAGTATTTT.

The CDR3 loop is CASSFGTGNTGELFF. CDR3 DNA: TGCGCCAGCAGCTTCGGGACGGGGAACACCGGGGAGCTGTTTTTT. The chain uses TRBV5-1 and TRBJ2-2, with D possibly called TRBD1 or TRBD2 (5 bases each). V lost 2 bases to trimming and J lost 1 base, with 9 bases between them. The germline V gene encodes CDR1 SGHRS and CDR2 YFSETQ. The CDR3 loop spans 15 amino acids.

The chain carries TRBV19 and TRBJ2-1; D perhaps matches TRBD2 (5 bases). Germline V gene lookup returns CDR1 LNHDA and CDR2 SQIVND (reference sequence). This CDR3 comprises 16 residues. Trimming pared 2 bases from V and 3 bases from J, leaving 14 bases between. The CDR3 here is CASSISPPEGYNEQFF. The CDR3 DNA reads as TGTGCCAGTAGTATATCTCCTCCTGAGGGCTACAATGAGCAGTTCTTC. The variable domain in full, completed from reference TRBV19 and TRBJ2-1, reads DGGITQSPKYLFRKEGQNVTLSCEQNLNHDAMYWYRQDPGQGLRLIYYSQIVNDFQKGDIAEGYSVSREKKESFPLTVTSAQKNPTAFYLCASSISPPEGYNEQFFGPGTRLTVL.

The rearrangement links TRBV2 to TRBJ2-5, with a possible D match to TRBD2 (5 bases). The germline V gene encodes CDR1 SNHLY and CDR2 FYNNEI. There are 11 residues in the CDR3. V gave up 11 bases and J gave up 2 bases, with 9 bases separating them. In DNA form, the CDR3 reads TGTGCCGGACGGGGACAAGAGACCCAGTACTTC. This encodes CAGRGQETQYF.